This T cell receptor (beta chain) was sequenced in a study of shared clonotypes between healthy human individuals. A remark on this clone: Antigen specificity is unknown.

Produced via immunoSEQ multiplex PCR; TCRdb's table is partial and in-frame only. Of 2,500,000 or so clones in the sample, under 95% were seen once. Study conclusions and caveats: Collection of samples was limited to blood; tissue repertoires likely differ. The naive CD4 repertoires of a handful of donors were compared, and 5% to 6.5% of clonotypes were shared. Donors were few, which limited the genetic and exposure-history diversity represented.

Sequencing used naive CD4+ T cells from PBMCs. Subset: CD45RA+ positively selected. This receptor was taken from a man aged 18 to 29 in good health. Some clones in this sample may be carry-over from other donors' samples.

The CDR3 here is CASSMGTVNTEAFF. DNA for the CDR3: TGTGCCAGTAGTATGGGGACGGTGAACACTGAAGCTTTCTTT. The chain links TRBV19 to TRBJ1-1, with a tentative D call TRBD1 (5 bases). The V gene's germline CDR1 is LNHDA and CDR2 SQIVND (reference sequence). The CDR3 spans 14 residues. Trimming removed 3 bases at V and 0 bases at J, with 8 bases between.